These 26 T cell receptor beta chains share one sample of origin, sequenced in a study of regulatory T cells in long-lasting Graves disease. Arm-PCR of CDR3 regions and iRepertoire HTBI primers were used to build TCR beta libraries. One entry per CDR3 protein, called by TCRdb with MiXCR from the multiplex PCR reads. The sample lists about 500,000 distinct CDR3 sequences; 12% were seen once. The time point was: newly diagnosed GD, antithyroid drugs for less than 3 months. Following extraction of RNA from PBMCs, that RNA was used to make the TCR library. These same records also appear under a second study, on T cells in Graves' hyperthyroidism and ophthalmopathy.

The sample in question was peripheral blood mononuclear cells (PBMCs), obtained at new diagnosis, from a patient treated with antithyroid drugs. These receptors were obtained from a woman in her 30s with Graves disease.

This chain uses TRBV7-2 with TRBJ1-4; 7 nucleotides match TRBD1. The CDR3 covers 14 residues. Germline lookup yields CDR1 SGHTA and CDR2 FQGNSA. The ends lost 1 base at V and 8 bases at J; junction bases unmatched: 4. The CDR3 DNA reads as TGTGCCAGCAGCTTAGAAGCCAGGGGGGAAAAACTGTTTTTT. As protein: CASSLEARGEKLFF.

This clonotype was seen repeatedly, ten times or more. V gene TRBV6-2 or TRBV6-3 combines with J gene TRBJ1-5; 10 bases line up with TRBD1. In germline, CDR1 is MNHEY, CDR2 SVGEGT. V shed 2 bases and J 7 bases; nucleotides not matched to a gene: 14. CDR3 length equals 18 residues. The CDR3 is CASSYPEGDRGTVQPQHF. CDR3 DNA sequence: TGTGCCAGCAGTTACCCGGAGGGGGACAGGGGAACGGTACAGCCCCAGCATTTT.

This clonotype has at least ten counts. The chain recombines TRBV11-1 with TRBJ2-1; TRBD2 matches 7 bases. Germline loops: CDR1 SGHAT, CDR2 FQDESV (reference sequence). This CDR3 contains 15 residues. The J segment lost 3 bases and the V segment lost 6 bases, leaving 8 bases of the junction unmatched. The CDR3 nucleotides read TGTGCCAGCAGTACCGGTGGGGGGGACTACAATGAGCAGTTCTTC. Amino acids: CASSTGGGDYNEQFF.

The chain joins TRBV12-3 or TRBV12-4 to TRBJ1-3; a possible D gene is TRBD1 (6 bases). This CDR3 has 14 residues. The V and J ends lost 10 bases and 0 bases respectively, with 13 bases between them. In nucleotides, the CDR3 is TGTGCCACCTCGTGGGGACACTCTGGAAACACCATATATTTT. This sequence encodes CATSWGHSGNTIYF.

This clonotype was seen at least ten times. The V call is TRBV7-9, the J call TRBJ2-1, with D perhaps matching TRBD1 or TRBD2 (5 bases each). The ends were cut back, 11 bases at V and 10 bases at J, with 21 bases in the middle. The germline V gene encodes CDR1 SEHNR and CDR2 FQNEAQ (reference sequence). This CDR3 spans 13 amino acids. CDR3 residues: CAGSGAGLKEQFF. DNA for the CDR3: TGTGCCGGCTCCGGGGCAGGGTTGAAAGAGCAGTTCTTC. Complete variable domain (other parts from reference TRBV7-9 and TRBJ2-1): DTGVSQNPRHKITKRGQNVTFRCDPISEHNRLYWYRQTLGQGPEFLTYFQNEAQLEKSRLLSDRFSAERPKGSFSTLEIQRTEQGDSAMYLCAGSGAGLKEQFFGPGTRLTVL.

This clonotype was detected a few times. This sequence may be a read error, since a much larger clone differs from it by one base. The chain uses TRBV24-1 and TRBJ2-3; D remains unclear. Germline V gene data show CDR1 as KGHDR and CDR2 as SFDVKD. The length of the CDR3 is 14 residues. Written as DNA, the CDR3 is TGTGCCACCAGTGATCCATGGACCGCGAATGAGCAGTCCTTC. Translating it yields CATSDPWTANEQSF.

This clonotype occurred a few times. The chain links TRBV14 to TRBJ2-6; D is unresolved. Germline V lookup: CDR1 SGHDN, CDR2 FVKESK. V lost 2 bases to trimming and J lost 0 bases, with 5 bases between them. The CDR3 is 15 residues long. CDR3 bases: TGTGCCAGCAGCCAAAGTTACTCTGGGGCCAACGTCCTGACTTTC. Amino acid sequence: CASSQSYSGANVLTF.

This clonotype was seen many times. This chain's CDR3 is CASSEPLTGPNQPQHF. The CDR3 nucleotides read TGTGCCAGCAGCGAGCCGTTGACAGGGCCCAATCAGCCCCAGCATTTT. This chain uses TRBV27 with TRBJ1-5, with 7 bases identical to TRBD1. Germline V gene lookup returns CDR1 MNHEY and CDR2 SMNVEV (reference sequence). The CDR3 spans 16 residues. V dropped 6 bases and J dropped 3; count of bases not matched to a gene: 11.

V and J are TRBV19 and TRBJ1-1; possible D gene TRBD1, 5 bases. The CDR3 covers 14 residues. The germline V gene encodes CDR1 LNHDA and CDR2 SQIVND (reference sequence). The ends were cut back, 4 bases at V and 1 base at J, with 10 bases in the middle. The CDR3 DNA sequence: TGTGCCAGTAGTAGGGGCGGGAGGAACACTGAAGCTTTCTTT. Protein: CASSRGGRNTEAFF.

This clonotype was observed many times. The gene calls are TRBV27 and TRBJ1-2, with TRBD1 as a possible D gene (6 bases). V shed 4 bases and J shed 5 bases, with 11 bases lying between them. The CDR3 sequence is 13 residues long. The V gene's germline CDR1 is MNHEY and CDR2 SMNVEV (reference sequence). CDR3 region: CASSSGAGYGYTF. CDR3 DNA: TGTGCCAGCAGTTCGGGGGCTGGGTATGGCTACACCTTC.

The table lists this clonotype with many counts. This sequence joins TRBV28 and TRBJ2-5, with D possibly being TRBD2 (6 bases). Germline loops: CDR1 MDHEN, CDR2 SYDVKM. This CDR3 is built from 11 residues. V dropped 6 bases and J dropped 7 bases, with 9 bases sitting between them. CDR3 amino acids: CASSLGRTQYF. CDR3 DNA sequence: TGTGCCAGCAGCCTCGGGAGGACCCAGTACTTC.

In this sample, this clonotype turned up many times. V is TRBV2 and J is TRBJ1-1, with 8 bases matching TRBD1. Losses at the gene ends were 6 bases for V and 3 bases for J; bases not matched to a gene: 9. Germline CDR1 SNHLY, CDR2 FYNNEI. There are 15 residues in the CDR3. CDR3 residues: CASSAQGALYTEAFF. CDR3 in DNA: TGTGCCAGCAGCGCCCAGGGGGCTCTTTACACTGAAGCTTTCTTT.

At least ten counts were recorded for this clonotype. The V and J genes are TRBV20-1 and TRBJ2-1; no reliable D call. CDR3 length: 14 residues. Trimming shortened V by 0 bases and J by 1 base, and 7 bases separated the two germline ends. The germline V gene encodes CDR1 DFQATT and CDR2 SNEGSKA (reference sequence). The CDR3 region has the DNA TGCAGTGCTAGAGATGCGACTTCCTACAATGAGCAGTTCTTC. Translated, it gives CSARDATSYNEQFF.

For this clonotype: A much larger clone lies one base from this, so it may be a read error. The chain combines TRBV19 with TRBJ2-1; 9 bases map to TRBD1. This CDR3 is built from 15 residues. V lost 1 base, J lost 7 bases, and 5 bases stayed unmatched. Germline assignment: CDR1 LNHDA and CDR2 SQIVND (reference sequence). DNA of the CDR3: TGTGCCAGTAGTATAGCGGGACAGGGCAAGAATGAGCAGTTCTTC. Its translation: CASSIAGQGKNEQFF.

This clonotype was seen only a few times. The rearrangement uses TRBV27 and TRBJ2-5; unclear D gene. Trimming removed 3 bases from V and 2 bases from J, with 13 bases in between. The CDR3 totals 15 residues. The germline gives CDR1 MNHEY, CDR2 SMNVEV (reference sequence). This CDR3 is CASSLSQRLQETQYF. The CDR3 DNA reads as TGTGCCAGCAGTTTGTCACAGCGCCTTCAAGAGACCCAGTACTTC.

This clonotype was recorded at least ten times. Here the CDR3 DNA reads TGTGCCACCAGCGTCCCGGGGACCGGGGAGCTGTTTTTT. It translates to CATSVPGTGELFF. The chain uses TRBV15 and TRBJ2-2; D possibly corresponds to TRBD2 (5 bases). Trimming left V 5 bases short and J 5 bases short, with 9 bases between. This CDR3 contains 13 residues. The V gene's germline CDR1 is LNHNV and CDR2 YYDKDF (reference sequence).

At least ten counts were recorded for this clonotype. The CDR3, as DNA: TGTGCCAGCAGCTTAAGATGGACCCAGCAAGAGACCCAGTACTTC. Its translation: CASSLRWTQQETQYF. The chain has TRBV7-2 and TRBJ2-5; D not certain. The CDR3 extends over 15 amino acids. The germline V gene has CDR1 SGHTA and CDR2 FQGNSA. Trimming stripped 2 bases from V and 2 bases from J, with 12 bases between. Full variable domain (remainder filled in from reference TRBV7-2 and TRBJ2-5): GAGVSQSPSNKVTEKGKDVELRCDPISGHTALYWYRQSLGQGLEFLIYFQGNSAPDKSGLPSDRFSAERTGGSVSTLTIQRTQQEDSAVYLCASSLRWTQQETQYFGPGTRLLVL.

This clonotype came up many times. Here the CDR3 DNA reads TGTGCCAGCAGCTCGGGGGGGTTCTATGGCTACACCTTC. Its protein is CASSSGGFYGYTF. The V call is TRBV27, the J call TRBJ1-2; tentative D call: TRBD1 (5 bases). V was trimmed by 6 bases and J by 4 bases, leaving 12 bases between them. The germline V gene encodes CDR1 MNHEY and CDR2 SMNVEV (reference sequence). The CDR3 loop spans 13 amino acids.

In this sample, this clonotype turned up many times. V is TRBV19 and J is TRBJ2-3; TRBD2 agrees at 7 bases. Germline V CDR1 and CDR2: LNHDA, SQIVND (reference sequence). J was trimmed by 0 bases and V by 9 bases; bases with no gene match: 3. The CDR3 runs to 13 residues. The CDR3 region has the DNA TGTGCCAGCTCTAGCGGTAGCACAGATACGCAGTATTTT. This sequence encodes CASSSGSTDTQYF.

This clonotype was observed at least ten times. The gene calls are TRBV5-1 and TRBJ2-1; 7 nucleotides line up with TRBD2. The CDR3 is 15 residues long. V was pared by 1 base and J by 4 bases, with 5 bases of the junction left unmatched. Germline CDR1 SGHRS, CDR2 YFSETQ. The CDR3 loop is CASSLSASGYNEQFF. The CDR3 DNA follows: TGCGCCAGCAGCTTGTCGGCTAGCGGATACAATGAGCAGTTCTTC.

Details on this clonotype: The junction departs from germline at one end; a sequencing error may be responsible. The rearrangement uses TRBV5-1 and TRBJ2-7; 8 bases match TRBD1. CDR3 length: 14 amino acids. CDR1 and CDR2 (germline): SGHRS, YFSETQ. Here the CDR3 DNA reads TGCGCCAGCAGCCTCCGGACAGGGTCCTACGAGCCGTACTTC. This gives the protein CASSLRTGSYEPYF.

This clonotype showed up many times. V is TRBV11-2 and J is TRBJ2-3; 7 bases align to TRBD2. CDR3 length: 16 amino acids. With 2 bases clipped from V and 7 bases from J, the junction kept 12 bases outside the gene matches. From germline, CDR1 is SGHAT and CDR2 FQNNGV. DNA for the CDR3: TGTGCCAGCAGCTTATCCCGGACTAGTTTAATGAATACGCAGTATTTT. Translated: CASSLSRTSLMNTQYF.

This clonotype was seen at least ten times. The CDR3 coding sequence is TGTGCCAGCAGTCCCCTAGCAGTAGCCCAGTTCTTC. The encoded protein is CASSPLAVAQFF. The chain couples TRBV6-1 to TRBJ2-1, with D possibly matching TRBD2 (5 bases). Trimming shortened V by 5 bases and J by 13 bases, and 15 bases separated the two germline ends. This CDR3 comprises 12 residues. Germline-derived CDR1 and CDR2 are MNHNS and SASEGT.

This clonotype was recorded many times. DNA for the CDR3: TGCAGCGCAGGGGGATACCGGGAGGGAGATACGCAGTATTTT. Translated: CSAGGYREGDTQYF. The J gene is TRBJ2-3, the V gene TRBV29-1, with D maybe TRBD2 (8 bases). The CDR3 is 14 residues long. V gave up 7 bases and J gave up 5 bases, with 19 bases separating them. Germline V gene data show CDR1 as SQVTM and CDR2 as ANQGSEA.

At least ten counts were recorded for this clonotype. The rearrangement links TRBV7-9 to TRBJ1-6; TRBD1 matches 9 bases. The V segment lost 5 bases and the J segment 7 bases; nucleotides outside the gene matches: 21. This CDR3 spans 20 amino acids. Germline CDR1 and CDR2: SEHNR and FQNEAQ (reference sequence). Here the CDR3 reads CASSPLAGTGIFLRNSPLHF. CDR3 coding DNA: TGTGCCAGCAGCCCACTCGCCGGGACAGGGATTTTTTTGCGGAATTCACCCCTCCACTTT.

The chain combines TRBV2 with TRBJ2-1; TRBD2 aligns across 7 bases. The germline V gene encodes CDR1 SNHLY and CDR2 FYNNEI. J was trimmed by 6 bases and V by 7 bases; bases with no gene match: 6. The CDR3 contains 13 residues. The CDR3 DNA reads TGTGCCAGCATGCTCGCTAGCGGCAATGAGCAGTTCTTC. Translating it yields CASMLASGNEQFF.